The sequence of this T cell receptor (beta chain) was determined in a study of brain T cells in children with intractable seizures. Study results and limitations: Clones missing pre-surgery may reflect undersampling of that blood sample.

Time point of the sample: blood from clinic visit 5 months post-surgery; TSC patient then seizure free. Sequencing was limited to surgery cases with top T cell transcript signatures in brain tissue. Profiling relied on immunoSEQ multiplex PCR, and the TCRdb table lists in-frame clones only, not all of them. Found here are 340,000 or so clones, 85% to 95% of them singletons; the top ten hold 5% to 7%. With respect to this clone: As yet, its antigen is unknown.

Trimming pared 2 bases from V and 2 bases from J, leaving 9 bases between. CDR3 length: 13 residues. The germline CDR1 and CDR2 sequences are GTSNPN and SVGIG (reference sequence). This TCR was sampled from a boy in the first two years of life with tuberous sclerosis and intractable seizures. V and J are TRBV30 and TRBJ2-5; D might be TRBD2 (6 bases). Specimen: peripheral blood, collected approximately 5 months after surgery. This CDR3 is CAWSWDSQETQYF. The CDR3 DNA sequence: TGTGCCTGGAGTTGGGACTCGCAAGAGACCCAGTACTTC.